This T cell receptor (beta chain) is from a study of blood T cells in healthy people across ages. The germline V gene encodes CDR1 SEHNR and CDR2 FQNEAQ (reference sequence). With V trimmed by 2 bases and J by 6 bases, 10 bases remained unmatched. The CDR3 loop spans 17 amino acids. Alongside a J-beta primer mix, a sample-barcoded 5' primer served in a second PCR lasting roughly 6 to 12 cycles. Sequencing yielded, for each sample, at least 3 million paired-end reads carrying CDR3. TCRdb called the 5' RACE reads again in MiXCR, with one record for every CDR3 protein. The table has around 650,000 distinct CDR3 sequences, 40% to 45% seen once; the top ten hold about 32%. The individuals who served as donors were healthy Caucasians living in Russia, aged about 6 to 95. On this clonotype itself: Its matching antigen is unknown.

Overall study results and limits: Estimates drawn from one million T cells were deemed to understate diversity. In long-lived donors, naive CD4+ cell counts and diversity exceeded those of aged donors.

Specimen: blood. This receptor was taken from an elderly man in good health. The V and J genes are TRBV7-9 and TRBJ2-1; 10 bases fit TRBD2. The CDR3, as DNA: TGTGCCAGCAGCTTATTTGGGCGTAGCGGGAGGCCCAATGAGCAGTTCTTC. This sequence encodes CASSLFGRSGRPNEQFF.